Detailed here is one T cell receptor (beta chain). Its specificity is unknown. The same CDR3 can be traced to other DNA sequences in this sample. This entry is derived from a study of cytomegalovirus exposure and HLA in healthy donors. The study's findings and limits: Clonal expansion, a later analysis showed, was greater in HLA-associated TCR beta chains than in equally common others.

The primer mix had 60 Vbeta and 13 Jbeta primers. Assay used: immunoSEQ multiplex PCR; TCRdb lists only in-frame clones, some missing. The repertoire has under 200,000 clones, 75% to 90% of them found once; the top ten carry about 9.3%. This clonotype was obtained from a man aged 18 to 35 in good health and CMV-seropositive. Source material: PBMCs.

The CDR3 spells CASSLPKGQGTDTQYF. The CDR3 DNA is TGTGCCAGCAGCTTGCCCAAGGGGCAGGGCACAGATACGCAGTATTTT. The chain employs TRBV7-2 and TRBJ2-3; TRBD1 is a possible D gene (5 bases). The germline V and J ends were trimmed by 3 bases and 1 base, with 14 bases remaining between them. Germline values: CDR1 SGHTA, CDR2 FQGNSA. The CDR3 is made up of 16 amino acids.